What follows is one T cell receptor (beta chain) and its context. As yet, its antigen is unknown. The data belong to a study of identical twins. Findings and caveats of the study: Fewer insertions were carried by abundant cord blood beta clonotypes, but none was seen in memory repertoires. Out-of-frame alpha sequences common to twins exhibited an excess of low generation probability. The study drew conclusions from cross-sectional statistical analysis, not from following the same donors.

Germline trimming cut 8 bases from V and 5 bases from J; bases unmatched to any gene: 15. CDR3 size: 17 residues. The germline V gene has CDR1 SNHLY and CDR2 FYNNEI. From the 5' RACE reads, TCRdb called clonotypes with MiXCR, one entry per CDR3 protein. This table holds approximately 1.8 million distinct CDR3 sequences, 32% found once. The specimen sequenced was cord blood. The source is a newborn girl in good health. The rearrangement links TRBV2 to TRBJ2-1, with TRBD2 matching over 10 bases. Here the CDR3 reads CASGSQASGSLNNEQFF. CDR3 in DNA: TGTGCCAGCGGCTCCCAAGCTAGCGGGAGTCTCAACAATGAGCAGTTCTTC.